The text below deals with one T cell receptor beta chain. No antigen is known for it. The junction differs from germline at one of its ends, possibly a read error. These data belong to a study of T-cell memory formation after mild COVID-19. Whole-study findings and limits: Among clones peaking at day 37 in the second wave, SARS-CoV-2 specificity remained unconfirmed. Clones that contracted clustered mainly in CM and EM if CD4+ and in EMRA if CD8+. CD4/CD8 balance held among clones contracting day 15 to 85, and later expanders leaned CD4+.

Germline CDR1 reads SQVTM; CDR2 reads ANQGSEA. The CDR3 runs to 8 residues. Via MiXCR, TCRdb re-called the 5' RACE reads, giving one row per CDR3 protein. In the table there are 80,000 to 90,000 distinct CDR3 sequences, about 23% of which are singletons. The chain is built from TRBV29-1 and TRBJ1-2; 7 bases map to TRBD1. The sample was PBMCs or a T cell subset sorted from them (not recorded which). The clonotype was recovered from a man aged 18-30 years who had mild COVID-19 (a few samples of this study predate the infection). Cell type and time point are not known. The CDR3 bases are TGCAGCGTGGGGGGACAGTCCTTC. It encodes CSVGGQSF.